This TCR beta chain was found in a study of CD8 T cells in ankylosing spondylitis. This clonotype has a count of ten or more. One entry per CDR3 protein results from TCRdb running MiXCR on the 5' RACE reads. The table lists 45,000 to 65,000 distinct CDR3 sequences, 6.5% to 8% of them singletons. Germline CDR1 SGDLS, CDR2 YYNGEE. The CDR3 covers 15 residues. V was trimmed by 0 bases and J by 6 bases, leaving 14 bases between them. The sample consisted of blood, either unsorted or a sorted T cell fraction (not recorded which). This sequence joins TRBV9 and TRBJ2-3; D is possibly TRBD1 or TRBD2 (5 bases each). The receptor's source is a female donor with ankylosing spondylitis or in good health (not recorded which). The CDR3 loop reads CASSVGDGWGDTQYF. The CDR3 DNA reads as TGTGCCAGCAGCGTAGGTGACGGTTGGGGGGATACGCAGTATTTT.